Sequencing of this TCR beta chain was carried out in a study of T cell repertoires in cytomegalovirus infection. TCRdb called the reads again in MiXCR, with one record for every CDR3 protein. The data show around 750,000 distinct CDR3 sequences, around a third seen once. To note about this clonotype: The antigen remains undetermined.

General study points: Frequencies of public TCR beta families were cumulated, and this identified carriers of CMV plus the relevant HLA.

V lost 5 bases and J 3 bases, leaving 14 bases between the germline ends. The CDR3 spans 15 residues. Germline CDR1 SEHNR, CDR2 FQNEAQ (reference sequence). V usage is TRBV7-9 and J usage is TRBJ1-5; D not resolved. The receptor comes from a human donor in good health (CMV status not recorded). Some clones in this sample may be carry-over from other donors' samples. Sequences were derived from cultured CD8+ T cells from PBMCs, sampled from culture after CMV antigen stimulation. In nucleotides, the CDR3 is TGTGCCAGCAGCAATGGCCCTATCCTCAATCAGCCCCAGCATTTT. It is translated as CASSNGPILNQPQHF.